This T cell receptor beta chain was captured in a study of blood T cell repertoires in COVID-19. The data were produced by immunoSEQ multiplex PCR, yet TCRdb's version contains in-frame clones alone and is incomplete. The table lists 140,000 to 150,000 clones, around three quarters of them singletons. The CDR3 has 15 amino acids. The V end was cut by 4 bases, the J end by 0 bases, with 13 bases between. CDR1 and CDR2 (germline): SGHRS, YFSETQ. This TCR was recovered from a man between 50 and 59 years old with acute or convalescent COVID-19. The source material was peripheral blood. The genes are TRBV5-1 and TRBJ1-1, with unresolved D. The CDR3 here is CASSPGSVLNTEAFF. The CDR3 DNA reads as TGCGCCAGCAGCCCCGGTTCGGTTTTGAACACTGAAGCTTTCTTT.